Presented here are 27 T cell receptor beta chains from one specimen sequenced in a study of T-cell memory formation after mild COVID-19. TCRdb re-called the 5' RACE reads through MiXCR, storing one row per CDR3 protein. The sample holds 150,000 to 200,000 distinct CDR3 sequences, approximately 13% seen once. The material sequenced was PBMCs or a T cell subset sorted from them (not recorded which). Source of these receptors: a man aged 18-30 years who had mild COVID-19 (a few samples of this study predate the infection). Cell type and time point are not known.

This clonotype was detected only a few times. The chain couples TRBV18 to TRBJ2-3, with TRBD2 matching 11 bases. Germline trimming cut 1 base from V and 2 bases from J; bases unmatched to any gene: 5. Germline CDR1 is KGHSH and CDR2 is LQKENI. CDR3 length equals 17 residues. The DNA for the CDR3 is TGTGCCAGCTCACCACTCCTAGCGGGGGGCCCCACAGATACGCAGTATTTT. It is translated as CASSPLLAGGPTDTQYF.

The rearrangement uses TRBV5-1 and TRBJ2-3; TRBD2 agrees at 12 bases. V lost 4 bases, J lost 5 bases, and 14 bases stayed unmatched. From germline, CDR1 is SGHRS and CDR2 YFSETQ. The CDR3 contains 18 residues. CDR3 residues: CASSTFASGGAGEDTQYF. The CDR3, as DNA: TGCGCCAGCAGCACCTTCGCTAGCGGGGGGGCCGGGGAAGATACGCAGTATTTT.

This clonotype was seen a handful of times. The chain has TRBV7-2 and TRBJ2-2, with 7 bases matching TRBD1. J was trimmed by 0 bases and V by 5 bases; bases with no gene match: 12. The CDR3 covers 18 residues. CDR1 and CDR2 (germline): SGHTA, FQGNSA. The CDR3 sequence: CASSNRDSSAANTGELFF. In nucleotides, the CDR3 is TGTGCCAGCAGCAACCGGGACAGCTCAGCTGCGAACACCGGGGAGCTGTTTTTT.

This clonotype was found once. This chain joins TRBV5-6 and TRBJ2-1; a weak D match, TRBD1 (6 bases). Trimming took off 2 bases at V and 10 bases at J, with 13 bases between the two ends. CDR1 and CDR2 (germline): SGHDT, YYEEEE. The CDR3 covers 13 residues. CDR3 region: CASSLQGWEEQFF. The CDR3 DNA is TGTGCCAGCAGCTTACAGGGTTGGGAGGAGCAGTTCTTC.

The genes are TRBV24-1 and TRBJ1-2; TRBD1 matches 10 bases. Germline CDR1 and CDR2: KGHDR and SFDVKD. CDR3 length: 17 amino acids. V dropped 2 bases and J dropped 1; count of bases not matched to a gene: 6. Here the CDR3 DNA reads TGTGCCACCAGTGATTCTCCGGGACAGGGGATTAACTATGGCTACACCTTC. Encoded protein: CATSDSPGQGINYGYTF.

This clonotype was seen just once. V gene TRBV3-1 combines with J gene TRBJ2-6; D is unclear. CDR3 length equals 15 residues. Germline lookup yields CDR1 LGHDT and CDR2 YNNKEL (reference sequence). V dropped 0 bases and J dropped 4 bases, with 7 bases sitting between them. CDR3 coding DNA: TGTGCCAGCAGCCAAGACGCGAGCGGGGCCAACGTCCTGACTTTC. Its protein product is CASSQDASGANVLTF.

This rearrangement joins TRBV7-9 to TRBJ1-5, with 8 bases identical to TRBD1. The CDR3 runs 16 residues. Germline-derived CDR1 and CDR2 are SEHNR and FQNEAQ (reference sequence). V lost 1 base, J lost 3 bases, and 5 bases stayed unmatched. The CDR3 nucleotides read TGTGCCAGCAGCTTAGGGACAGGGAGACTCAATCAGCCCCAGCATTTT. This translates into CASSLGTGRLNQPQHF.

The rearrangement joins TRBV7-6 to TRBJ2-7, with D perhaps matching TRBD2 (5 bases). Trimming stripped 5 bases from V and 3 bases from J, with 17 bases between. Per the germline V gene, CDR1 is SGHVS and CDR2 is FNYEAQ. The CDR3 is made up of 15 amino acids. The CDR3: CASSRSAGQLYEQYF. The CDR3, as DNA: TGTGCCAGCAGCCGCAGCGCGGGCCAACTCTACGAGCAGTACTTC.

The chain combines TRBV7-2 with TRBJ2-1, with 8 positions matching TRBD2. The ends lost 0 bases at V and 4 bases at J; junction bases unmatched: 11. CDR1 and CDR2 (germline): SGHTA, FQGNSA. The CDR3 is 18 residues long. The CDR3 nucleotides are TGTGCCAGCAGCTTAGCGCGAACGGGGGGGCGTAGTTACAATGAGCAGTTCTTC. It is translated as CASSLARTGGRSYNEQFF.

The chain employs TRBV7-9 and TRBJ2-2, with D unresolved. Germline V gene sequence: CDR1 SEHNR, CDR2 FQNEAQ (reference sequence). The CDR3 extends over 15 amino acids. V was clipped by 5 bases and J by 4 bases, with 14 bases between them. CDR3 protein: CASSPNGLSTGELFF. The CDR3 DNA sequence: TGTGCCAGCAGCCCTAATGGGTTAAGCACCGGGGAGCTGTTTTTT.

The chain recombines TRBV3-1 with TRBJ2-7; no clear D gene. Deletions cut 4 bases from V and 3 bases from J, with 10 bases between. Germline loops: CDR1 LGHDT, CDR2 YNNKEL (reference sequence). There are 13 residues in the CDR3. For the CDR3, the DNA is TGTGCCAGCAGCCTGGACGGAGTCTACGAGCAGTACTTC. It is translated as CASSLDGVYEQYF.

The sample holds a few counts of this clonotype. V is TRBV7-2 and J is TRBJ2-5; TRBD2 matches at 9 bases. J gave up 5 bases and V 4 bases, and 20 bases lay outside the gene matches. The CDR3 consists of 19 residues. Germline CDR1 reads SGHTA; CDR2 reads FQGNSA. CDR3 DNA: TGTGCCAGCAGCTCTAGCCTGGGGCGGCGGGGGGGCCGCGGGGAGACCCAGTACTTC. Translation gives CASSSSLGRRGGRGETQYF. Full variable domain (remainder filled in from reference TRBV7-2 and TRBJ2-5): GAGVSQSPSNKVTEKGKDVELRCDPISGHTALYWYRQSLGQGLEFLIYFQGNSAPDKSGLPSDRFSAERTGGSVSTLTIQRTQQEDSAVYLCASSSSLGRRGGRGETQYFGPGTRLLVL.

This chain links TRBV7-3 with TRBJ2-2, with D perhaps given as TRBD1 or TRBD2 (6 bases each). Germline CDR1 is SGHTA and CDR2 is FQGTGA. The CDR3 has 14 residues. V shed 5 bases and J shed 7 bases, with 14 bases lying between them. The CDR3 reads CASSKGGQDGELFF. The CDR3 DNA follows: TGTGCCAGCAGCAAAGGGGGGCAGGACGGGGAGCTGTTTTTT.

This clonotype was detected only a few times. The chain recombines TRBV19 with TRBJ1-6; D call uncertain. CDR3 length: 13 residues. The germline V and J ends were trimmed by 7 bases and 13 bases, with 17 bases remaining between them. Per the germline V gene, CDR1 is LNHDA and CDR2 is SQIVND (reference sequence). Here the CDR3 reads CASTRNDRIPLHF. CDR3 in DNA: TGTGCCAGTACCCGCAACGACCGAATTCCCCTCCACTTT.

This clonotype has only a few counts. This rearrangement joins TRBV7-2 to TRBJ2-2; 8 nucleotides agree with TRBD2. CDR1 and CDR2 from the germline V gene are SGHTA and FQGNSA. The CDR3 has 16 residues. The V and J ends lost 5 bases and 1 base, in that order; junction bases with no gene match: 6. CDR3 DNA: TGTGCCAGCAGCCGTAGGCTAGCGGGGAACACCGGGGAGCTGTTTTTT. It specifies CASSRRLAGNTGELFF.

The genes are TRBV4-1 and TRBJ1-1, with TRBD1 identical over 7 bases. With V trimmed by 5 bases and J by 0 bases, 3 bases remained unmatched. Germline CDR1 is MGHRA and CDR2 is YSYEKL. The CDR3 is made up of 14 amino acids. CDR3 in DNA: TGCGCCAGCAGCGACAGGGCTCTGAACACTGAAGCTTTCTTT. Amino acids: CASSDRALNTEAFF.

This clonotype was observed a few times. V and J are TRBV7-2 and TRBJ2-7, with D hard to call. V lost 0 bases, J lost 7 bases, and 13 bases lay in between. This CDR3 comprises 14 residues. Germline V CDR1 and CDR2: SGHTA, FQGNSA. Here the CDR3 reads CASSLATGLREQYF. The CDR3 DNA sequence: TGTGCCAGCAGCTTAGCCACCGGCCTTCGGGAGCAGTACTTC.

This clonotype was counted a few times. The chain couples TRBV20-1 to TRBJ2-2, with D perhaps assigned TRBD1 or TRBD2 (6 bases each). Trimming left V 6 bases short and J 1 base short, with 12 bases between. CDR1 and CDR2 (germline): DFQATT, SNEGSKA (reference sequence). The CDR3 runs 14 residues. CDR3 coding DNA: TGCAGTGCGGCGGGACACGTGAACACCGGGGAGCTGTTTTTT. Amino acids: CSAAGHVNTGELFF.

The rearrangement uses TRBV3-1 and TRBJ1-1; D unclear. V dropped 1 base and J dropped 8 bases, with 11 bases sitting between them. CDR1 is LGHDT and CDR2 is YNNKEL in the germline V gene (reference sequence). CDR3 length: 13 amino acids. For the CDR3, the DNA is TGTGCCAGCAGCCAAGGGCACGGGGTCGAAGCTTTCTTT. Protein sequence: CASSQGHGVEAFF. The full variable domain, with the rest looked up from reference TRBV3-1 and TRBJ1-1, is DTAVSQTPKYLVTQMGNDKSIKCEQNLGHDTMYWYKQDSKKFLKIMFSYNNKELIINETVPNRFSPKSPDKAHLNLHINSLELGDSAVYFCASSQGHGVEAFFGQGTRLTVV.

The table lists this clonotype with a few counts. The V and J genes are TRBV7-2 and TRBJ1-4; 10 bases are shared with TRBD1. CDR1 and CDR2 from the germline V gene are SGHTA and FQGNSA. CDR3 length equals 15 residues. Trimming cost V 5 bases and J 5 bases; bases outside gene matches: 5. CDR3 amino acids: CASSLGQGTNEKLFF. CDR3 nucleotide sequence: TGTGCCAGCAGCCTGGGACAGGGGACAAATGAAAAACTGTTTTTT.

This sequence joins TRBV7-9 and TRBJ2-2; D not certain. This CDR3 is built from 15 residues. Germline CDR1 is SEHNR and CDR2 is FQNEAQ (reference sequence). V gave up 5 bases and J gave up 7 bases, with 17 bases separating them. CDR3: CASSALVMVDGELFF. CDR3 nucleotides: TGTGCCAGCAGCGCACTTGTAATGGTCGACGGGGAGCTGTTTTTT.

The V call is TRBV29-1, the J call TRBJ2-3, with 8 nucleotides matching TRBD1. The trim removed 6 bases at V and 0 bases at J, leaving 17 bases unmatched. The CDR3 is made up of 18 amino acids. Germline V gene data show CDR1 as SQVTM and CDR2 as ANQGSEA. CDR3 region: CSVAPGQGEWHSTDTQYF. CDR3 DNA: TGCAGCGTCGCTCCCGGACAGGGAGAGTGGCATAGCACAGATACGCAGTATTTT.

This chain uses TRBV6-2 or TRBV6-3 with TRBJ2-7; tentative D call: TRBD2 (5 bases). The CDR3 totals 15 residues. The germline V gene has CDR1 MNHEY and CDR2 SVGEGT. The V gene lost 5 bases and the J gene lost 3 bases, with 17 bases spanning the gap. The CDR3 bases are TGTGCCAGCAGTCCCCCCACCACGGGGTACTACGAGCAGTACGTC. Protein product: CASSPPTTGYYEQYV.

The gene calls are TRBV7-2 and TRBJ2-1; 7 nucleotides agree with TRBD2. Germline V CDR1 and CDR2: SGHTA, FQGNSA. CDR3 size: 12 residues. Trimming took 4 bases from V and 7 from J; bases not matched to a gene: 1. In DNA, the CDR3 is TGTGCCAGCAGCTGGACTAGGAATGAGCAGTTCTTC. Protein: CASSWTRNEQFF. Full variable domain (missing parts from reference TRBV7-2 and TRBJ2-1): GAGVSQSPSNKVTEKGKDVELRCDPISGHTALYWYRQSLGQGLEFLIYFQGNSAPDKSGLPSDRFSAERTGGSVSTLTIQRTQQEDSAVYLCASSWTRNEQFFGPGTRLTVL.

This clonotype was observed many times. The chain links TRBV18 to TRBJ2-4, with no clear D. Trimming took off 3 bases at V and 0 bases at J, with 6 bases between the two ends. The CDR3 totals 14 residues. The germline gives CDR1 KGHSH, CDR2 LQKENI. CDR3 nucleotide sequence: TGTGCCAGCTCACCGCCAGAAGCCAAAAACATTCAGTACTTC. Its translation is CASSPPEAKNIQYF.

This clonotype was counted only a few times. V gene TRBV12-3 or TRBV12-4 combines with J gene TRBJ2-3; TRBD1 might be the D (5 bases). The V end lost 4 bases, the J end lost 2 bases, and 10 bases lay between the germline ends. This CDR3 is built from 14 residues. CDR3 sequence: CASSSDRNTDTQYF. The CDR3 nucleotides are TGTGCCAGCAGTTCTGACAGAAACACAGATACGCAGTATTTT.

This chain uses TRBV20-1 with TRBJ2-4; the D gene could be TRBD1 or TRBD2 (6 bases each). The CDR3 length is 13 residues. Trimming removed 6 bases from V and 11 bases from J, with 20 bases in between. Germline-derived CDR1 and CDR2 are DFQATT and SNEGSKA (reference sequence). CDR3 DNA sequence: TGCAGTGCCCTCGAGGCAGTGGGGGGCGTTCAGTACTTC. Translation gives CSALEAVGGVQYF.